This TCR beta chain was captured in a study of Ad26.COV2.S vaccination and SARS-CoV-2 variants. Study at large: Doses of Ad26.COV2.S were injected into muscle once or twice, 56 days apart.

The treatment here: around 19 received Ad26.COV2.S at low or high dose, single or two shots; about 5 received placebo; per-sample allocation not given. Samples were taken on day 63 after the first vaccine or placebo injection. Based in Boston, the donor was an adult of 18-55 years. Regarding the study as a whole: Higher spike-specific TCR breadth was found in vaccine recipients than in placebo recipients. Total T cell responses, in the TCR breadth and depth analyses, may have been underestimated.

Method: immunoSEQ multiplex PCR; TCRdb's copy keeps in-frame clones and lacks some. The top ten hold under 2% of the sample, which has about 370,000 clones, about 91% seen once. Germline values: CDR1 MGHDK, CDR2 SYGVNS. This CDR3 spans 17 amino acids. Trimming at V came to 1 base and at J to 10 bases, leaving 14 bases not matched to a gene. As concerns this clone: Its specificity is not known.

The genes are TRBV25-1 and TRBJ2-1, with 9 bases matching TRBD1. The receptor was isolated from a person between 18 and 65 years old who received the Ad26.COV2.S COVID-19 vaccine or a placebo. The specimen comprised peripheral blood, sampled in a trial of Ad26.COV2.S vaccine versus placebo. For the CDR3, the DNA is TGTGCCAGCAGTGAATCTGCTGGGACAGGGAATGATTGGGAGCAGTTCTTC. It encodes CASSESAGTGNDWEQFF.